This record looks at one T cell receptor beta chain sequence and its context. The antigen is not known. A single record per CDR3 protein comes from TCRdb applying MiXCR to the multiplex PCR reads. Of about 21,000 distinct CDR3 sequences listed, about 60% are singletons. The CDR3 contains 14 residues. V shed 4 bases, J shed 4 bases, and the junction held 5 bases outside the gene matches. Germline lookup yields CDR1 PRHDT and CDR2 FYEKMQ (reference sequence). This specimen comes from a study of breast tumors, draining lymph nodes, adjacent tissues. Study-level findings and limits: Tumor T cell lymph node origin was a supported hypothesis, not proven. Findings are consistent with lymph node origin and intratumoral expansion of most tumor T cells. Compared with lymph nodes, tumors were less diverse; compared with nontumor tissue, more. Compared with basal-like, luminal-like tumors shared significantly more repertoire with nontumor tissue.

Input material: breast tumor tissue. The sequence was obtained from a female donor with breast cancer. Some clones in this sample may be carry-over from other donors' samples. J is TRBJ1-2 and V is TRBV13, with 8 bases aligning to TRBD1. CDR3 DNA sequence: TGTGCCAGCAGCTCCGACGGACAGGGCTATGGCTACACCTTC. Its protein is CASSSDGQGYGYTF.